The T cell receptor beta chain under discussion was sequenced for a study of blood T cell repertoires in COVID-19. Study summary: Sites in the United States, Italy and Spain provided acute and convalescent COVID-19 samples. T cells, B-cell-depleted T cells, or PBMCs supplied cDNA or gDNA.

Original methodology: Researchers report that nucleated cell counts were estimated from reference gene primer amplification. Sequenced by immunoSEQ multiplex PCR; TCRdb stores in-frame clones only, minus some. That table is the source of V, J and clone size, and D and trimming were worked out from the DNA. The data show about 91,000 clones, roughly 85% seen once. The TCR was taken from a man aged 70-80 years with acute or convalescent COVID-19. Material: peripheral blood.

CDR3 residues: CASSLNRYNQPQHF. CDR3 nucleotide sequence: TGTGCCAGCAGTCTGAACAGATACAATCAGCCCCAGCATTTT. The rearrangement links TRBV6-5 to TRBJ1-5; D is uncertain. The CDR3 length is 14 residues. Trimming removed 5 bases from V and 3 bases from J, with 11 bases in between. The germline V gene encodes CDR1 MNHEY and CDR2 SVGAGI.